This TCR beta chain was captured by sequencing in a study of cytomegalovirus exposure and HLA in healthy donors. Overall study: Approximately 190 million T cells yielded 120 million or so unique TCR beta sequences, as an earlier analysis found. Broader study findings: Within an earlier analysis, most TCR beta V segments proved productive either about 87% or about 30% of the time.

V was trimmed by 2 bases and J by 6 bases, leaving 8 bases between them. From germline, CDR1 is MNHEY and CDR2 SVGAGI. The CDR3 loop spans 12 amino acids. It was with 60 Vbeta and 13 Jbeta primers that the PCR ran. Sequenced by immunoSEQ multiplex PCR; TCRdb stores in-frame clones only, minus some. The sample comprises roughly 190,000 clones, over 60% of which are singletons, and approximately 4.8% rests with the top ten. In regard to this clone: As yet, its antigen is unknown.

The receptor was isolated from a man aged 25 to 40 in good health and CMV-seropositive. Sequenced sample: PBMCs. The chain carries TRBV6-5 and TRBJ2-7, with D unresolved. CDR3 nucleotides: TGTGCCAGCAGTTACGGCGCTAGCGAGCAGTACTTC. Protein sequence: CASSYGASEQYF.